These T cell receptor beta chains were read from a single sample in a study of human T cells and chemical hapten exposure. TCRdb passed the RACE reads through MiXCR, listing each CDR3 protein once. The data hold more than 150,000 distinct CDR3 sequences, with around a quarter observed a single time. The sequenced sample was whole blood, obtained in connection with sensitization to the hapten diphenylcyclopropenone (DPC). The receptors derive from a woman aged 40 to 50 with alopecia areata. Some clones in this sample may be carry-over from other donors' samples. Both conserved end residues are part of each CDR3. A D gene is named only where the DNA matches it firmly. Clone size, where shown, is once, few, many, or a class for clones that have expanded.

abundance: NA; d_gene: TRBD1; v_gene: TRBV6-2/TRBV6-3; j_gene: TRBJ1-1; CDR3nt: TGTGCCAGCAGACAACAGGGGGGGACTGAAGCTTTCTTT; CDR3aa: CASRQQGGTEAFF
abundance: NA; d_gene: NA; v_gene: TRBV6-2/TRBV6-3; j_gene: TRBJ2-2; CDR3nt: TGTGCCAGCAGTTCGGAGGGATCATACACCGGGGAGCTGTTTTTT; CDR3aa: CASSSEGSYTGELFF
abundance: NA; d_gene: NA; v_gene: TRBV7-6; j_gene: TRBJ2-1; CDR3nt: TGTGCCAGCAGCTCTGGACAGAATGAGCAGTTCTTC; CDR3aa: CASSSGQNEQFF
abundance: NA; d_gene: NA; v_gene: TRBV7-2; j_gene: TRBJ2-1; CDR3nt: TGTGCCAGCAGCCTAGTCCCCCTAGGGCTGTACAATGAGCAGTTCTTC; CDR3aa: CASSLVPLGLYNEQFF
abundance: few; d_gene: TRBD2; v_gene: TRBV4-3; j_gene: TRBJ2-5; CDR3nt: TGCGCCAGCAGCCAAGGTGTTAGCGGGAGAACGCAGACCCAGTACTTC; CDR3aa: CASSQGVSGRTQTQYF
abundance: few; d_gene: NA; v_gene: TRBV28; j_gene: TRBJ2-5; CDR3nt: TGTGCCAGCAGTACTGGACAGCAAGAGACCCAGTACTTC; CDR3aa: CASSTGQQETQYF
abundance: few; d_gene: TRBD1; v_gene: TRBV7-3; j_gene: TRBJ1-2; CDR3nt: TGTGCCAGCAGCTCTACACCGGGACAGAAGTACACCTTC; CDR3aa: CASSSTPGQKYTF
abundance: NA; d_gene: TRBD1; v_gene: TRBV20-1; j_gene: TRBJ2-2; CDR3nt: TGCAGTGCTAGGAGACAGGGGGGCACCGGGGAGCTGTTTTTT; CDR3aa: CSARRQGGTGELFF
abundance: NA; d_gene: NA; v_gene: TRBV4-1; j_gene: TRBJ2-3; CDR3nt: TGCGCCAGCAGCCAAGATGTTGGTACCGGGAGCACAGATACGCAGTATTTT; CDR3aa: CASSQDVGTGSTDTQYF
abundance: NA; d_gene: TRBD1; v_gene: TRBV28; j_gene: TRBJ2-5; CDR3nt: TGTGCCAGCAGTCTTGGACAGGGGATCCAAGAGACCCAGTACTTC; CDR3aa: CASSLGQGIQETQYF
abundance: NA; d_gene: TRBD2; v_gene: TRBV7-2; j_gene: TRBJ2-7; CDR3nt: TGTGCCAGCAGCTTGACTAGCGGGAGGGGGGACGAGCAGTACTTC; CDR3aa: CASSLTSGRGDEQYF
abundance: NA; d_gene: TRBD2; v_gene: TRBV20-1; j_gene: TRBJ2-7; CDR3nt: TGCAGTGCCAAGCTGACTAGCGGGAATAAGGGGTTTGGGTACGAGCAGTACTTC; CDR3aa: CSAKLTSGNKGFGYEQYF
abundance: NA; d_gene: TRBD2; v_gene: TRBV29-1; j_gene: TRBJ2-7; CDR3nt: TGCAGCGTTGAAGAAGGCCTGACGGGGGGCGAGCAGTACTTC; CDR3aa: CSVEEGLTGGEQYF
abundance: few; d_gene: NA; v_gene: TRBV20-1; j_gene: TRBJ2-6; CDR3nt: TGCAGTGCTAGAACAGGGACCGGGGCCAACGTCCTGACTTTC; CDR3aa: CSARTGTGANVLTF
abundance: few; d_gene: TRBD1; v_gene: TRBV5-6; j_gene: TRBJ1-4; CDR3nt: TGTGCCAGCAGCTTGGAGACAGGGGATGAAAAACTGTTTTTT; CDR3aa: CASSLETGDEKLFF
abundance: few; d_gene: TRBD1; v_gene: TRBV7-9; j_gene: TRBJ2-1; CDR3nt: TGTGCCAGCAGCTCCCCTTACAGGGGGCAGGGGAATGAGCAGTTCTTC; CDR3aa: CASSSPYRGQGNEQFF
abundance: NA; d_gene: NA; v_gene: TRBV24-1; j_gene: TRBJ2-5; CDR3nt: TGTGCCACCAGTGAGCTCGGGACCCCGTGGGCCCAGTACTTC; CDR3aa: CATSELGTPWAQYF
abundance: NA; d_gene: NA; v_gene: TRBV6-6; j_gene: TRBJ2-7; CDR3nt: TGTGCCAGCATGAGGGCGGGGGCCGTATACGAGCAGTACTTC; CDR3aa: CASMRAGAVYEQYF
abundance: NA; d_gene: TRBD2; v_gene: TRBV6-1; j_gene: TRBJ2-5; CDR3nt: TGTGCCAGCAGTGTCGGGACTAGTCAAGAGACCCAGTACTTC; CDR3aa: CASSVGTSQETQYF
abundance: NA; d_gene: NA; v_gene: TRBV7-3; j_gene: TRBJ2-2; CDR3nt: TGTGCCAGCAGCTTAAGTAACACCGGGGAGCTGTTTTTT; CDR3aa: CASSLSNTGELFF
abundance: NA; d_gene: TRBD2; v_gene: TRBV29-1; j_gene: TRBJ2-3; CDR3nt: TGCAGCGTGTCTCCTAGCGGGAGGATGTCAGATACGCAGTATTTT; CDR3aa: CSVSPSGRMSDTQYF
abundance: NA; d_gene: NA; v_gene: TRBV2; j_gene: TRBJ2-7; CDR3nt: TGTGCCAGCAGTGAAACGGGAGCCCGAGAGCAGTACTTC; CDR3aa: CASSETGAREQYF
abundance: NA; d_gene: NA; v_gene: TRBV28; j_gene: TRBJ2-7; CDR3nt: TGTGCCAGCAGTTTACAGGGAGCTTCCTACGAGCAGTACTTC; CDR3aa: CASSLQGASYEQYF
abundance: NA; d_gene: TRBD2; v_gene: TRBV4-1; j_gene: TRBJ2-1; CDR3nt: TGCGCCAGCAGCCAAGAAGGAGCGGGAGGGGGAGATGAGCAGTTCTTC; CDR3aa: CASSQEGAGGGDEQFF
abundance: NA; d_gene: TRBD1; v_gene: TRBV7-2; j_gene: TRBJ1-1; CDR3nt: TGTGCCAGCAGCTTAAACCGGGACAGCGAAGCTTTCTTT; CDR3aa: CASSLNRDSEAFF
abundance: few; d_gene: TRBD2; v_gene: TRBV20-1; j_gene: TRBJ2-5; CDR3nt: TGCAGCGCTCAGAGCGGGAGAGGGGAAGAGACCCAGTACTTC; CDR3aa: CSAQSGRGEETQYF
abundance: few; d_gene: NA; v_gene: TRBV5-1; j_gene: TRBJ2-1; CDR3nt: TGCGCCAGCAGCTTGCCGGCGGGGTACTACAATGAGCAGTTCTTC; CDR3aa: CASSLPAGYYNEQFF
abundance: NA; d_gene: NA; v_gene: TRBV5-1; j_gene: TRBJ2-5; CDR3nt: TGCGCCAGCAGCTGGCTAGAGACCCAGTACTTC; CDR3aa: CASSWLETQYF
abundance: NA; d_gene: TRBD2; v_gene: TRBV24-1; j_gene: TRBJ2-1; CDR3nt: TGTGCCACAGGCGGGACTAGCTCCTACAATGAGCAGTTCTTC; CDR3aa: CATGGTSSYNEQFF
abundance: NA; d_gene: TRBD2; v_gene: TRBV6-5; j_gene: TRBJ2-1; CDR3nt: TGTGCCAGCAGGCTAGCGGGAGGAGAGCAGTTCTTC; CDR3aa: CASRLAGGEQFF
abundance: NA; d_gene: NA; v_gene: TRBV20-1; j_gene: TRBJ2-1; CDR3nt: TGCAGTGCTAGAGATGGGGTCACTAGCTCCTACAATGAGCAGTTCTTC; CDR3aa: CSARDGVTSSYNEQFF
abundance: many; d_gene: NA; v_gene: TRBV4-3; j_gene: TRBJ1-2; CDR3nt: TGCGCCAGCAGCCAAGAGGGGCGGGCCGATGGCTACACCTTC; CDR3aa: CASSQEGRADGYTF
abundance: few; d_gene: NA; v_gene: TRBV5-4; j_gene: TRBJ1-1; CDR3nt: TGTGCCAGCAGCCGTACCGCGAACACTGAAGCTTTCTTT; CDR3aa: CASSRTANTEAFF
abundance: NA; d_gene: NA; v_gene: TRBV12-3/TRBV12-4; j_gene: TRBJ1-5; CDR3nt: TGTGCCAGCAGTTTTCGGTCGGCTCAGCCCCAGCATTTT; CDR3aa: CASSFRSAQPQHF
abundance: NA; d_gene: TRBD1; v_gene: TRBV4-3; j_gene: TRBJ1-5; CDR3nt: TGCGCCAGCAGCCAAGATCGGAGACAGGGAAATAGGCATTTT; CDR3aa: CASSQDRRQGNRHF
abundance: NA; d_gene: TRBD2; v_gene: TRBV6-6; j_gene: TRBJ2-7; CDR3nt: TGTGCCAGCAGCCTGACTAGCGGGACAACCTACGAGCAGTACTTC; CDR3aa: CASSLTSGTTYEQYF
abundance: NA; d_gene: TRBD1; v_gene: TRBV4-1; j_gene: TRBJ2-5; CDR3nt: TGCGCCAGCAGCAGCTCCGACAGGGGAGAGACCCAGTACTTC; CDR3aa: CASSSSDRGETQYF
abundance: NA; d_gene: NA; v_gene: TRBV6-6; j_gene: TRBJ2-1; CDR3nt: TGTGCCAGCACCAAACAGAACAATGAGCAGTTCTTC; CDR3aa: CASTKQNNEQFF
abundance: NA; d_gene: NA; v_gene: TRBV5-4; j_gene: TRBJ2-7; CDR3nt: TGTGCCAGCAGCTTGGCCTTAACCTACGAGCAGTACTTC; CDR3aa: CASSLALTYEQYF
abundance: NA; d_gene: NA; v_gene: TRBV12-3/TRBV12-4; j_gene: TRBJ1-2; CDR3nt: TGTGCCAGCAGTTGGGGCAGAGGGTATGGCTACACCTTC; CDR3aa: CASSWGRGYGYTF
abundance: NA; d_gene: NA; v_gene: TRBV7-9; j_gene: TRBJ2-1; CDR3nt: TGTGCCAGCAGCTTAGGTGGACAGCCACCTAACAATGAGCAGTTCTTC; CDR3aa: CASSLGGQPPNNEQFF
abundance: few; d_gene: TRBD1; v_gene: TRBV5-1; j_gene: TRBJ2-4; CDR3nt: TGCGCCAGCAGCTCTCGACAGGGAGAGCCAAAAAACATTCAGTACTTC; CDR3aa: CASSSRQGEPKNIQYF
abundance: NA; d_gene: TRBD2; v_gene: TRBV5-5; j_gene: TRBJ2-3; CDR3nt: TGTGCCAGCAGAGGGACTAGCGGGTGGCTAGATACGCAGTATTTT; CDR3aa: CASRGTSGWLDTQYF
abundance: NA; d_gene: TRBD2; v_gene: TRBV6-2/TRBV6-3; j_gene: TRBJ2-1; CDR3nt: TGTGCCGGAGAGGCTAGCGGGCACGGTGAGCAGTTCTTC; CDR3aa: CAGEASGHGEQFF
abundance: few; d_gene: TRBD1; v_gene: TRBV29-1; j_gene: TRBJ2-1; CDR3nt: TGCAGCGTTGGGGGACAGGACAATGAGCAGTTCTTC; CDR3aa: CSVGGQDNEQFF